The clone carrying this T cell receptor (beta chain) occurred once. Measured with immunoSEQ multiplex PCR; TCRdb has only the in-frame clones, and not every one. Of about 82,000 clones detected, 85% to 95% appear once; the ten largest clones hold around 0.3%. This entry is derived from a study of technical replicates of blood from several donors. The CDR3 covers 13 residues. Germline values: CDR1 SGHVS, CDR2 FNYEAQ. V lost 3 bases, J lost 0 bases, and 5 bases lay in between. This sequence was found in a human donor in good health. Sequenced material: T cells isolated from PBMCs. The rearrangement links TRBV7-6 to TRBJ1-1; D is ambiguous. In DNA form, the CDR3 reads TGTGCCAGCAGCTTCGACTTGAACACTGAAGCTTTCTTT. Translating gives CASSFDLNTEAFF.